One and the same sample provided the 30 T cell receptor beta chains below, sequenced in a study of blood T cell repertoires in COVID-19. Generated by immunoSEQ multiplex PCR, the TCRdb table keeps only in-frame clones and is missing some. This table holds 100,000 to 120,000 clones, roughly 76% found once. The sequenced material came from peripheral blood. The receptors come from a woman aged 55 to 70 with acute or convalescent COVID-19.

V usage is TRBV7-2 and J usage is TRBJ1-5; perhaps TRBD1 as D (6 bases). V lost 2 bases and J 3 bases, leaving 8 bases between the germline ends. Germline loops: CDR1 SGHTA, CDR2 FQGNSA. The CDR3 has 14 amino acids. The CDR3 DNA follows: TGTGCCAGCAGCTTACAGGGGTCCAATCAGCCCCAGCATTTT. Encoded protein: CASSLQGSNQPQHF.

The chain is built from TRBV25-1 and TRBJ1-1; 8 positions agree with TRBD1. The germline CDR1 and CDR2 sequences are MGHDK and SYGVNS. The CDR3 covers 17 residues. J gave up 0 bases and V 3 bases, and 9 bases lay outside the gene matches. The CDR3 DNA is TGTGCCAGCAGTGAGACCGGACAGGGCGCTTTGAACACTGAAGCTTTCTTT. This encodes CASSETGQGALNTEAFF.

This chain connects TRBV6-5 to TRBJ1-2; the D gene is possibly TRBD1 (5 bases). The CDR3 length is 13 residues. The V and J ends lost 6 bases and 4 bases respectively, with 12 bases between them. CDR1 and CDR2 (germline): MNHEY, SVGAGI. The CDR3 reads CASRGWQGYGYTF. The CDR3 DNA follows: TGTGCCAGCAGGGGGTGGCAGGGCTATGGCTACACCTTC.

This chain connects TRBV9 to TRBJ1-4; tentatively, D is TRBD1 (6 bases). This CDR3 is 15 amino acids long. Germline assignment: CDR1 SGDLS and CDR2 YYNGEE. Trimming took 2 bases from V and 3 from J, leaving 11 bases between them. CDR3 region: CASSVRGGPNEKLFF. CDR3 DNA sequence: TGTGCCAGCAGCGTCCGGGGGGGCCCTAATGAAAAACTGTTTTTT.

This clone was recorded at least ten times. The chain is built from TRBV28 and TRBJ2-3; 12 bases align to TRBD1. Trimming removed 2 bases from V and 5 bases from J; junction bases left unmatched: 5. Germline-derived CDR1 and CDR2 are MDHEN and SYDVKM. The CDR3 runs to 16 residues. The CDR3 DNA follows: TGTGCCAGCAGTTTACAAGGGACAGGGGGCGAAGATACGCAGTATTTT. Its translation: CASSLQGTGGEDTQYF.

This rearrangement joins TRBV3-1 (or the pseudogene TRBV3-2) to TRBJ2-7; 8 bases agree with TRBD2. Germline V gives CDR1 LGHDT, CDR2 YNNKEL (reference sequence). The CDR3 has 15 amino acids. V lost 4 bases and J lost 1; bases outside the gene matches: 6. The CDR3 DNA reads as TGTGCCAGCAGCCTCGGGGGGGGGCCGTCCTACGAGCAGTACTTC. Its protein is CASSLGGGPSYEQYF.

In its sample, this clone was seen once. The chain couples TRBV7-7 to TRBJ1-3; D gene uncertain. The length of the CDR3 is 17 residues. The germline gives CDR1 SSHAT, CDR2 FNYEAQ (reference sequence). The V and J ends lost 5 bases and 3 bases respectively, with 20 bases between them. CDR3 nucleotide sequence: TGTGCCAGCAGCGCAACCCATAACAGCCCCCTTGGAAACACCATATATTTT. It translates to CASSATHNSPLGNTIYF. Using reference TRBV7-7 and TRBJ1-3 for the parts outside the CDR3, the full variable domain is GAGVSQSPRYKVTKRGQDVTLRCDPISSHATLYWYQQALGQGPEFLTYFNYEAQPDKSGLPSDRFSAERPEGSISTLTIQRTEQRDSAMYRCASSATHNSPLGNTIYFGEGSWLTVV.

The chain joins TRBV12-5 to TRBJ1-3, with D hard to call. The ends were cut back, 0 bases at V and 2 bases at J, with 17 bases in the middle. This CDR3 is 18 amino acids long. The germline V gene encodes CDR1 LGHNT and CDR2 FRNRAP. CDR3 residues: CASGLVREGASAGNTIYF. The CDR3, as DNA: TGTGCTAGTGGTTTGGTACGGGAGGGAGCGTCGGCTGGAAACACCATATATTTT.

This chain links TRBV10-3 with TRBJ1-5; TRBD1 matches 9 bases. Germline CDR1 is ENHRY and CDR2 is SYGVKD. V dropped 10 bases and J dropped 0; count of bases not matched to a gene: 7. The CDR3 covers 15 residues. In DNA form, the CDR3 reads TGTGCCACCTGGACAGGGGTTTATAGCAATCAGCCCCAGCATTTT. It specifies CATWTGVYSNQPQHF.

This chain joins TRBV4-1 and TRBJ1-6; D may be TRBD1 (6 bases). This CDR3 comprises 15 residues. Germline CDR1 and CDR2: MGHRA and YSYEKL. V lost 2 bases, J lost 9 bases, and 14 bases lay in between. The DNA of the CDR3 is TGCGCCAGCAGCCAAACGGACGGACAGATTTCACCCCTCCACTTT. Translating it yields CASSQTDGQISPLHF.

There are a few counts of this clone. V is TRBV9 and J is TRBJ1-4; D gene unclear. This CDR3 region has 15 residues. Germline V gene sequence: CDR1 SGDLS, CDR2 YYNGEE. V dropped 4 bases and J dropped 5 bases, with 15 bases sitting between them. The CDR3 reads CASSPTGRENEKLFF. The CDR3 DNA reads as TGTGCCAGCAGCCCCACCGGACGGGAAAATGAAAAACTGTTTTTT.

The CDR3 region is CASSPPDVNQPQHF. The CDR3 nucleotides read TGTGCCAGCAGCCCCCCAGATGTAAATCAGCCCCAGCATTTT. The chain couples TRBV11-2 to TRBJ1-5, with D hard to call. Germline CDR1 is SGHAT and CDR2 is FQNNGV. CDR3 size: 14 residues. Trimming left V 5 bases short and J 4 bases short, with 12 bases between.

The gene calls are TRBV9 and TRBJ2-3, with TRBD1 identical over 12 bases. V trimming: 2 bases; J trimming: 3 bases; junction bases outside the gene matches: 10. The CDR3 runs to 18 residues. Germline loops: CDR1 SGDLS, CDR2 YYNGEE. The DNA for the CDR3 is TGTGCCAGCAGCGTTAGGGACAGGGGGCATGTGGGTACAGATACGCAGTATTTT. It yields the protein CASSVRDRGHVGTDTQYF.

This clone was seen just once. The rearrangement joins TRBV7-2 to TRBJ1-4; D possibly corresponds to TRBD1 (5 bases). V lost 7 bases to trimming and J lost 5 bases, with 14 bases between them. The CDR3 totals 14 residues. Germline V gene lookup returns CDR1 SGHTA and CDR2 FQGNSA. CDR3 protein: CASKLGRINEKLFF. The CDR3 bases are TGTGCCAGCAAACTGGGGCGTATCAATGAAAAACTGTTTTTT.

The rearrangement uses TRBV5-1 and TRBJ2-2; no definite D call. V lost 1 base and J lost 0, with 13 bases in between. The CDR3 covers 17 residues. The germline gives CDR1 SGHRS, CDR2 YFSETQ. CDR3 amino acids: CASSLKGVQPNTGELFF. The DNA of the CDR3 is TGCGCCAGCAGCTTGAAAGGAGTTCAGCCGAACACCGGGGAGCTGTTTTTT. The whole variable domain, remainder taken from reference TRBV5-1 and TRBJ2-2, is KAGVTQTPRYLIKTRGQQVTLSCSPISGHRSVSWYQQTPGQGLQFLFEYFSETQRNKGNFPGRFSGRQFSNSRSEMNVSTLELGDSALYLCASSLKGVQPNTGELFFGEGSRLTVL.

The chain uses TRBV9 and TRBJ2-1; 11 positions agree with TRBD2. CDR1 is SGDLS and CDR2 is YYNGEE in the germline V gene. This CDR3 region has 14 residues. The J segment lost 7 bases and the V segment lost 3 bases, leaving 3 bases of the junction unmatched. The CDR3 reads CASSELAGGNEQFF. CDR3 coding DNA: TGTGCCAGCAGCGAGCTAGCGGGGGGAAATGAGCAGTTCTTC.

A few counts support this clone. The chain carries TRBV18 and TRBJ2-7; TRBD1 agrees at 12 bases. Germline loops: CDR1 KGHSH, CDR2 LQKENI. CDR3 length equals 16 residues. The V gene end was trimmed by 8 bases and the J gene end by 6 bases; junction bases not matched to a gene: 14. The DNA of the CDR3 is TGTGCCAGCACCCCAGGACCGGGACAGGGGGCCCGCGAGCAGTACTTC. Residues: CASTPGPGQGAREQYF.

This CDR3 is CASSESDYGYTF. The CDR3 DNA sequence: TGTGCCAGCAGTGAATCCGACTATGGCTACACCTTC. The chain is built from TRBV25-1 and TRBJ1-2; no firm D call. Germline V CDR1 and CDR2: MGHDK, SYGVNS. The CDR3 runs 12 residues. Trimming stripped 1 base from V and 3 bases from J, with 3 bases between.

J is TRBJ1-5 and V is TRBV19, with 7 positions matching TRBD1. Germline loops: CDR1 LNHDA, CDR2 SQIVND (reference sequence). The CDR3 runs to 13 residues. V was clipped by 5 bases and J by 7 bases; unmatched bases: 5. The CDR3 is CASSLRGQQPQHF. DNA for the CDR3: TGTGCCAGTAGTCTTAGGGGGCAGCAGCCCCAGCATTTT.

This clone showed up just a few times. The rearrangement joins TRBV7-2 to TRBJ2-5; the D gene is possibly TRBD1 (7 bases). V was cut by 8 bases and J by 1 base, with 17 bases left in between. This CDR3 has 15 amino acids. Germline-derived CDR1 and CDR2 are SGHTA and FQGNSA. In DNA form, the CDR3 reads TGTGCCAGCCGCCAGGGGGGTTATACCCAAGAGACCCAGTACTTC. It is translated as CASRQGGYTQETQYF.

This chain uses TRBV19 with TRBJ2-7; maybe TRBD1 (6 bases). The V gene lost 3 bases and the J gene lost 0 bases, with 12 bases spanning the gap. The germline V gene has CDR1 LNHDA and CDR2 SQIVND (reference sequence). CDR3 length equals 15 residues. CDR3: CASSMRDTSSYEQYF. As DNA, the CDR3 is TGTGCCAGTAGTATGAGGGACACCAGCTCCTACGAGCAGTACTTC.

DNA for the CDR3: TGCGCCAGCAGCGCCCGCGGGTCTGGGGACAATGAGCAGTTCTTC. It specifies CASSARGSGDNEQFF. The chain uses TRBV5-1 and TRBJ2-1; possibly TRBD2 for D (5 bases). Per the germline V gene, CDR1 is SGHRS and CDR2 is YFSETQ. Trimming removed 4 bases at V and 5 bases at J, with 16 bases between. This CDR3 has 15 amino acids.

This clone was seen a handful of times. The chain joins TRBV5-1 to TRBJ1-2; possibly TRBD1 for D (5 bases). The CDR3 sequence is 13 residues long. Germline assignment: CDR1 SGHRS and CDR2 YFSETQ. V was clipped by 2 bases and J by 8 bases, with 13 bases between them. CDR3 sequence reads: CASSFSGDEGYTF. CDR3 DNA: TGCGCCAGCAGCTTTTCGGGGGACGAGGGCTACACCTTC.

V usage is TRBV7-6 and J usage is TRBJ2-5, with 8 positions matching TRBD1. CDR3 size: 17 residues. Germline CDR1 and CDR2: SGHVS and FNYEAQ. Trimming at V came to 8 bases and at J to 5 bases, leaving 19 bases not matched to a gene. The CDR3 protein is CASLDSRQGARWETQYF. The CDR3 nucleotides read TGTGCCAGCCTCGATAGTAGGCAGGGGGCCCGGTGGGAGACCCAGTACTTC. The full variable domain, in which reference TRBV7-6 and TRBJ2-5 provide the parts outside the CDR3, is GAGVSQSPRYKVTKRGQDVALRCDPISGHVSLYWYRQALGQGPEFLTYFNYEAQQDKSGLPNDRFSAERPEGSISTLTIQRTEQRDSAMYRCASLDSRQGARWETQYFGPGTRLLVL.

This chain connects TRBV5-1 to TRBJ2-7, with D possibly matching TRBD2 (5 bases). Germline V gene lookup returns CDR1 SGHRS and CDR2 YFSETQ. The CDR3 covers 14 residues. Trimming cost V 5 bases and J 1 base, with 13 bases left between them. Written as DNA, the CDR3 is TGCGCCAGCAGTCGAACCGGGGATTCCTACGAGCAGTACTTC. This gives the protein CASSRTGDSYEQYF. Drawing the rest from reference TRBV5-1 and TRBJ2-7, the complete variable domain is KAGVTQTPRYLIKTRGQQVTLSCSPISGHRSVSWYQQTPGQGLQFLFEYFSETQRNKGNFPGRFSGRQFSNSRSEMNVSTLELGDSALYLCASSRTGDSYEQYFGPGTRLTVT.

This clone has just a few counts. The rearrangement joins TRBV10-3 to TRBJ1-4; D call uncertain. Per the germline V gene, CDR1 is ENHRY and CDR2 is SYGVKD. CDR3 length: 13 amino acids. V lost 5 bases and J lost 4, with 8 bases in between. The CDR3 DNA follows: TGTGCCATCAGTCCCGGACTTAATGAAAAACTGTTTTTT. This sequence encodes CAISPGLNEKLFF.

This clone was detected only once. The chain links TRBV10-3 to TRBJ1-2; 8 positions agree with TRBD1. In germline, CDR1 is ENHRY, CDR2 SYGVKD. The ends lost 5 bases at V and 3 bases at J; junction bases unmatched: 11. CDR3 length: 16 residues. The CDR3 loop reads CAISLPPDRAYYGYTF. CDR3 bases: TGTGCCATCAGTCTCCCCCCGGACAGGGCCTACTATGGCTACACCTTC.

This rearrangement joins TRBV12-3 or TRBV12-4 to TRBJ1-2; 7 bases map to TRBD1. CDR3 length equals 11 residues. J gave up 8 bases and V 4 bases, and 1 base lay outside the gene matches. The CDR3 DNA is TGTGCCAGCAGTTACAGGGGAGGCTACACCTTC. Residues: CASSYRGGYTF.

The V call is TRBV5-1, the J call TRBJ1-1; D possibly corresponds to TRBD1 (6 bases). The V end was cut by 6 bases, the J end by 1 base, with 13 bases between. The CDR3 spans 14 residues. Germline assignment: CDR1 SGHRS and CDR2 YFSETQ. The CDR3 region is CASTLGQTNTEAFF. The CDR3 DNA is TGCGCCAGCACCCTCGGACAGACGAACACTGAAGCTTTCTTT.

The genes are TRBV3-1 (or the pseudogene TRBV3-2) and TRBJ1-4, with a weak D call TRBD1 (5 bases). The ends were cut back, 5 bases at V and 8 bases at J, with 21 bases in the middle. This CDR3 is built from 16 residues. CDR1 and CDR2 (germline): LGHDT, YNNKEL (reference sequence). The CDR3 loop is CASSSPRTGGGEKLFF. CDR3 coding DNA: TGTGCCAGCAGCTCCCCCCGGACGGGGGGAGGAGAAAAACTGTTTTTT.